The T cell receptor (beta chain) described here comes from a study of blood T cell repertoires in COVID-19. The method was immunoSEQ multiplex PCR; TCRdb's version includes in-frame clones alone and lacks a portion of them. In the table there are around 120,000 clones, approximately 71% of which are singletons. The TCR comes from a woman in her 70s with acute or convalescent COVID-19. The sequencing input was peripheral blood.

The CDR3 region is CASSLRGSWGEQYF. CDR3 bases: TGTGCCAGCAGCCTTAGGGGATCATGGGGCGAGCAGTACTTC. V usage is TRBV9 and J usage is TRBJ2-7, with D maybe TRBD1 (5 bases). CDR3 size: 14 residues. Looked up from germline, CDR1 is SGDLS and CDR2 is YYNGEE. V was pared by 4 bases and J by 6 bases, with 17 bases between.